A single sample is the source of the 4 T cell receptor beta chains below, sequenced in a study of blood T cell repertoires in COVID-19. TCRdb's copy holds only in-frame clones and misses some; the assay was immunoSEQ multiplex PCR. The sample has hundreds of thousands of clones; 70% to 90% are singletons. Material for sequencing was PBMCs or T cells enriched from blood (not recorded which). The receptors come from a woman between 18 and 29 years old with acute COVID-19.

The rearrangement joins TRBV5-8 to TRBJ1-6; no clear D. V gave up 2 bases and J gave up 9 bases, with 9 bases separating them. The CDR3 loop spans 13 amino acids. CDR1 SGHTS and CDR2 YDEGEE come from the germline V gene. For the CDR3, the DNA is TGTGCCAGCAGCTTTCAAAACTTTTCACCCCTCCACTTT. Translating it yields CASSFQNFSPLHF. Supplemented by reference TRBV5-8 and TRBJ1-6, the full variable domain reads EAGVTQSPTHLIKTRGQQATLRCSPISGHTSVYWYQQALGLGLQFLLWYDEGEERNRGNFPPRFSGRQFPNYSSELNVNALELEDSALYLCASSFQNFSPLHFGNGTRLTVT.

The rearrangement links TRBV11-2 to TRBJ1-2; D not resolved. Trimming stripped 5 bases from V and 4 bases from J, with 8 bases between. The CDR3 totals 12 residues. Per germline, CDR1 SGHAT and CDR2 FQNNGV. CDR3 loop: CASSAGVYGYTF. The CDR3 DNA is TGTGCCAGCAGCGCCGGAGTCTATGGCTACACCTTC.

The chain recombines TRBV6-4 with TRBJ2-7, with TRBD2 as a possible D gene (6 bases). Germline-derived CDR1 and CDR2 are MRHNA and SNTAGT. The CDR3 covers 14 residues. The ends were cut back, 2 bases at V and 6 bases at J, with 14 bases in the middle. The CDR3 sequence: CASSDRGKLSEQYF. CDR3 in DNA: TGTGCCAGCAGTGACCGGGGGAAGCTGTCCGAGCAGTACTTC.

The chain couples TRBV28 to TRBJ2-1, with 12 bases aligning to TRBD2. The length of the CDR3 is 15 residues. Germline V gene data show CDR1 as MDHEN and CDR2 as SYDVKM. Trimming removed 5 bases from V and 6 bases from J; junction bases left unmatched: 5. The CDR3: CASSQGLAGLNEQFF. The CDR3 DNA reads TGTGCCAGCAGTCAAGGACTAGCGGGACTCAATGAGCAGTTCTTC.